This TCR beta chain was observed in a study of T cells after yellow fever vaccination. Overall study context: Any fraction with a low cell number was prepared using SMART-Seq v4 Ultra Low Input.

The CDR3 spans 13 residues. The V end was cut by 3 bases, the J end by 5 bases, with 7 bases between. Germline V gene sequence: CDR1 LNHDA, CDR2 SQIVND (reference sequence). Turning to this clonotype: The antigen is undetermined.

TCRdb redid the calling of the 5' RACE reads with MiXCR, one entry per CDR3 protein. The sample has 320,000 or so distinct CDR3 sequences, 8.1% seen once. Study results and limitations: Reappearing after the booster were most of the clones from primary vaccination (around 96% CD4, 75% to 90% CD8). Some clonotypes, a small share, were shared between CD4 and CD8 compartments.

The chain joins TRBV19 to TRBJ2-2; D remains unclear. The sequence was collected from a man younger than 35 who received the YFV17D yellow fever vaccine. The starting material was PBMCs, obtained 35 to 50 days after the first yellow fever vaccination. CDR3 region: CASSISRTGELFF. CDR3 DNA: TGTGCCAGTAGTATCTCGAGGACCGGGGAGCTGTTTTTT.